The entry below describes one T cell receptor (beta chain). The antigen remains unidentified. The authors distributed each subset's genomic DNA evenly over several immunoSEQ plates. Clones were read by immunoSEQ multiplex PCR, and TCRdb kept only the in-frame ones, dropping some. The sample lists 550,000 to 650,000 clones, roughly 96% seen once, with less than 0.12% in the top ten. The sample originates from a study of shared clonotypes between healthy human individuals. The CDR3 is 15 residues long. CDR1 is MGHRA, CDR2 YSYEKL, per germline. Trimming removed 4 bases from V and 7 bases from J, with 20 bases in between. General study findings and limits: Naive CD4 clonotypes overlapped across several donors at roughly 5.1%.

Naive CD8 cells were CD45RO-negative, positively selected for CCR7, excluding terminally differentiated effector memory CD45RA+ cells. This clonotype originated in a woman under 40 in good health. The V gene is TRBV4-1, the J gene TRBJ2-7; a possible D gene is TRBD2 (6 bases). The sequenced sample was naive CD8+ T cells sorted from blood. CDR3 sequence: CASSPSGGLAGEQYF. CDR3 nucleotides: TGCGCCAGCAGCCCTTCGGGCGGGTTGGCGGGGGAGCAGTACTTC.